A single sample gave rise to the 5 T cell receptor beta chains below, sequenced in a study of PD-L1 blockade in urothelial cancer. Clones were read by immunoSEQ multiplex PCR, and TCRdb kept only the in-frame ones, dropping some. The sample yields tens of thousands of clones, around nine tenths seen once. Time point: pretreatment peripheral blood. The sequenced sample was PBMCs, obtained around atezolizumab (anti-PD-L1) treatment. These TCRs come from a woman aged 60-75 years with urothelial cancer.

This clone came up once. The rearrangement links TRBV2 to TRBJ2-7; tentative D call: TRBD1 (7 bases). The V end was cut by 6 bases, the J end by 3 bases, with 15 bases between. Germline lookup yields CDR1 SNHLY and CDR2 FYNNEI. The CDR3 is 14 residues long. CDR3 in amino acids: CASSTGEASYEQYF. CDR3 DNA sequence: TGTGCCAGCAGCACAGGGGAGGCCAGCTACGAGCAGTACTTC.

This clone was recorded only once. This chain uses TRBV4-1 with TRBJ2-7, with 7 bases lining up with TRBD1. J gave up 4 bases and V 3 bases, and 6 bases lay outside the gene matches. CDR1 is MGHRA, CDR2 YSYEKL, per germline. This CDR3 has 14 residues. The CDR3 reads CASSHPDRWYEQYF. As DNA, the CDR3 is TGCGCCAGCAGCCATCCGGACAGGTGGTACGAGCAGTACTTC.

V gene TRBV4-3 combines with J gene TRBJ2-5; 7 bases agree with TRBD1. The ends lost 0 bases at V and 2 bases at J; junction bases unmatched: 3. CDR1 is LGHNA, CDR2 YSLEER, per germline. The CDR3 consists of 15 residues. The CDR3 region has the DNA TGCGCCAGCAGCCAAGAGGGGACAGCTCAAGAGACCCAGTACTTC. This gives the protein CASSQEGTAQETQYF.

The chain recombines TRBV5-4 with TRBJ2-3; 10 bases fit TRBD2. The CDR3 extends over 17 amino acids. CDR1 SGHNT and CDR2 YYREEE come from the germline V gene (reference sequence). After removal of 0 bases from V and 6 bases from J, the junction contained 10 bases not matched to a gene. This CDR3 reads CASSLGLAGARFDTQYF. The CDR3 nucleotides read TGTGCCAGCAGCTTGGGGCTAGCGGGAGCCCGATTTGATACGCAGTATTTT.

This clone appeared a single time. The chain carries TRBV5-1 and TRBJ2-3; the match to TRBD2 covers 10 bases. In germline, CDR1 is SGHRS, CDR2 YFSETQ. CDR3 length equals 16 residues. V lost 0 bases and J lost 2; bases outside the gene matches: 3. CDR3 in amino acids: CASSLGTSGDTDTQYF. Written as DNA, the CDR3 is TGCGCCAGCAGCTTGGGGACTAGCGGCGACACAGATACGCAGTATTTT.